This T cell receptor beta chain emerged from a study of early T cells in non-severe SARS-CoV-2 infection. Overall study context: Sequencing of bulk RNA from unsorted whole blood was done, without chain pairing.

Study observations and caveats: The VDJdb matching leaned toward anti-spike CD8 responses and overlooked private and CD4 specificities.

In its sample, this clonotype was seen a few times. Its antigen is unidentified. Each cDNA molecule carried a unique molecular identifier. MiXCR, run by TCRdb on the 5' RACE reads, gives a single entry per CDR3 protein. The top ten hold more than 4.5% of the sample, which has approximately 70,000 distinct CDR3 sequences, 9% to 15% seen once. The CDR3 runs to 15 residues. Trimming took 8 bases from V and 2 from J, leaving 20 bases between them. Germline V gene data show CDR1 as SQVTM and CDR2 as ANQGSEA. This TCR was sampled from an adult who was a healthcare worker with PCR-confirmed SARS-CoV-2 infection or an uninfected control (not recorded which). Specimen: whole blood. This chain uses TRBV29-1 with TRBJ2-3, with unresolved D. As DNA, the CDR3 is TGCAGCTTCTCCCGTTCCGGACGGGCCACAGATACGCAGTATTTT. It codes for CSFSRSGRATDTQYF.